Listed here are 26 T cell receptor beta chains from one sample, sequenced in a study of blood T cells in healthy people across ages (dated by TCRdb to the mid-2010s). The library came from 5' RACE. Sequenced on an Illumina HiSeq 2500. The second PCR ran for about 6 to 12 cycles and used a J-beta primer mix along with a sample-barcoded 5' primer. TCRdb reran the public reads through fastp at Q25 and MiXCR, keeping productive beta chains. Every entry covers one CDR3 protein and lists the most common genes and DNA from its rows. The sample profile shows around 970,000 distinct CDR3 sequences; just over 50% of them were found once. The top ten clonotypes cover about 21% of the sample. The source material was blood. The source of these receptors is a woman aged 55-69 years in good health.

This rearrangement joins TRBV28 to TRBJ2-6, with 7 bases aligning to TRBD2. Trimming at V came to 3 bases and at J to 8 bases, leaving 7 bases not matched to a gene. Germline values: CDR1 MDHEN, CDR2 SYDVKM. The length of the CDR3 is 15 residues. The CDR3 DNA follows: TGTGCCAGCAGTTTTGGGGGGGGTAGATCCAACGTCCTGACTTTC. It codes for CASSFGGGRSNVLTF.

The chain uses TRBV3-1 and TRBJ2-7; 11 bases align to TRBD2. V shed 2 bases and J 5 bases; nucleotides not matched to a gene: 14. The CDR3 covers 18 residues. Germline loops: CDR1 LGHDT, CDR2 YNNKEL (reference sequence). In nucleotides, the CDR3 is TGTGCCAGCAGCCAACCGCCTTTTGGTAGCGGGAGGGCCAACGAGCAGTACTTC. Encoded protein: CASSQPPFGSGRANEQYF.

V usage is TRBV20-1 and J usage is TRBJ2-7; 7 nucleotides align to TRBD2. Germline V gene data show CDR1 as DFQATT and CDR2 as SNEGSKA (reference sequence). The CDR3 length is 13 residues. Trimming took 6 bases from V and 2 from J; bases not matched to a gene: 7. The CDR3 DNA follows: TGCAGTGCCAGCCTAGCGGCAACCTACGAGCAGTACTTC. Amino acid sequence: CSASLAATYEQYF.

J is TRBJ2-7 and V is TRBV6-2 or TRBV6-3; TRBD1 matches 8 bases. Germline lookup yields CDR1 MNHEY and CDR2 SVGEGT. V shed 6 bases, J shed 3 bases, and the junction held 7 bases outside the gene matches. The CDR3 spans 14 residues. The CDR3: CASRTTGTGYEQYF. CDR3 DNA: TGTGCCAGCAGAACCACCGGGACAGGCTACGAGCAGTACTTC.

This clonotype was observed a handful of times. The V call is TRBV10-3, the J call TRBJ2-7; D is possibly TRBD1 or TRBD2 (5 bases each). CDR3 size: 17 residues. Germline CDR1 reads ENHRY; CDR2 reads SYGVKD. V was clipped by 0 bases and J by 1 base, with 16 bases between them. CDR3 sequence reads: CAISESGRTTLSYEQYF. In DNA, the CDR3 is TGTGCCATCAGTGAGTCGGGACGGACCACCCTTTCCTACGAGCAGTACTTC.

This clonotype was observed once. The J gene is TRBJ2-3, the V gene TRBV18; D possibly corresponds to TRBD2 (6 bases). This CDR3 region has 15 residues. V was pared by 2 bases and J by 2 bases, with 11 bases between. Germline loops: CDR1 KGHSH, CDR2 LQKENI. The CDR3 loop is CASSPAGPNTDTQYF. The CDR3 region has the DNA TGTGCCAGCTCACCAGCGGGACCAAACACAGATACGCAGTATTTT.

This rearrangement joins TRBV4-1 to TRBJ1-6; TRBD1 is a possible D gene (6 bases). Germline CDR1 is MGHRA and CDR2 is YSYEKL. The CDR3 is 17 amino acids. The germline V and J ends were trimmed by 1 base and 5 bases, with 15 bases remaining between them. CDR3 coding DNA: TGCGCCAGCAGCCAAGTACTGACAGGAGGAGATAATTCACCCCTCCACTTT. Protein: CASSQVLTGGDNSPLHF.

V and J are TRBV19 and TRBJ1-2; 10 bases match TRBD1. With V trimmed by 7 bases and J by 7 bases, 15 bases remained unmatched. This CDR3 region has 16 residues. The germline V gene has CDR1 LNHDA and CDR2 SQIVND (reference sequence). CDR3 sequence: CASTAMRQGADGGYTF. The CDR3 DNA reads as TGTGCCAGTACCGCTATGAGACAGGGGGCGGACGGTGGCTACACCTTC.

V usage is TRBV6-5 and J usage is TRBJ1-4, with a possible D match to TRBD1 (5 bases). The CDR3 sequence is 19 residues long. V was shortened by 2 bases and J by 5 bases, with 24 bases between the two germline ends. Looked up from germline, CDR1 is MNHEY and CDR2 is SVGAGI. Here the CDR3 reads CASSYRQTYSTDPNEKLFF. The CDR3 region has the DNA TGTGCCAGCAGTTACAGACAAACCTACTCGACAGACCCCAATGAAAAACTGTTTTTT.

The chain couples TRBV7-9 to TRBJ2-5, with D possibly matching TRBD1 (6 bases). Germline CDR1 is SEHNR and CDR2 is FQNEAQ (reference sequence). The CDR3 totals 14 residues. V lost 5 bases and J 5 bases, leaving 15 bases between the germline ends. DNA of the CDR3: TGTGCCAGCAGCGCTCCACAGGGTTGGGAGACCCAGTACTTC. The encoded protein is CASSAPQGWETQYF. Full variable domain (outside the CDR3, taken from reference TRBV7-9 and TRBJ2-5): DTGVSQNPRHKITKRGQNVTFRCDPISEHNRLYWYRQTLGQGPEFLTYFQNEAQLEKSRLLSDRFSAERPKGSFSTLEIQRTEQGDSAMYLCASSAPQGWETQYFGPGTRLLVL.

The J gene is TRBJ1-2, the V gene TRBV4-3; 7 nucleotides line up with TRBD1. The CDR3 has 18 residues. V was pared by 4 bases and J by 4 bases, with 18 bases of the junction left unmatched. Looked up from germline, CDR1 is LGHNA and CDR2 is YSLEER. The CDR3: CASSRDQWDSSSVYGYTF. The CDR3 DNA sequence: TGCGCCAGCAGCCGAGATCAGTGGGACAGCAGTAGCGTCTATGGCTACACCTTC.

The J gene is TRBJ2-5, the V gene TRBV6-1; 7 nucleotides align to TRBD2. CDR1 is MNHNS, CDR2 SASEGT, per germline. The CDR3 has 16 residues. The J segment lost 0 bases and the V segment lost 7 bases, leaving 11 bases of the junction unmatched. CDR3 DNA: TGTGCCAGCACCCACCCTAGCGGAACCTACCAAGAGACCCAGTACTTC. It translates to CASTHPSGTYQETQYF.

The gene calls are TRBV28 and TRBJ1-1; D uncertain. V lost 6 bases to trimming and J lost 8 bases, with 19 bases between them. The CDR3 is 14 amino acids. Germline CDR1 and CDR2: MDHEN and SYDVKM. For the CDR3, the DNA is TGTGCCAGCAGCCCCTCCCCCGGACCGGGAGAAGCTTTCTTT. Encoded protein: CASSPSPGPGEAFF.

V and J are TRBV6-1 and TRBJ2-2; possible D gene TRBD2, 6 bases. Trimming removed 7 bases at V and 3 bases at J, with 15 bases between. The CDR3 runs 15 residues. Germline lookup yields CDR1 MNHNS and CDR2 SASEGT. As DNA, the CDR3 is TGTGCCAGCATCGTAGGAGGGCGGTACACCGGGGAGCTGTTTTTT. Its protein product is CASIVGGRYTGELFF.

This clonotype was seen a few times. The chain employs TRBV28 and TRBJ2-6; D not resolved. The CDR3 spans 13 residues. From germline, CDR1 is MDHEN and CDR2 SYDVKM. The V end was cut by 8 bases, the J end by 0 bases, with 5 bases between. The CDR3 nucleotides read TGTGCCAGCGAGACCTCTGGGGCCAACGTCCTGACTTTC. This encodes CASETSGANVLTF.

The CDR3 region is CASSPRMAGRANEQYF. The CDR3 DNA reads as TGTGCCAGCAGTCCTAGGATGGCAGGGCGGGCAAACGAGCAGTACTTC. The chain combines TRBV7-2 with TRBJ2-5; the D call may be TRBD1 or TRBD2 (5 bases each). The DNA end lines up better with TRBJ2-7; the J call may be wrong. This CDR3 spans 16 amino acids. Germline assignment: CDR1 SGHTA and CDR2 FQGNSA.

The chain is built from TRBV4-2 and TRBJ2-3; D unresolved. Trimming stripped 0 bases from V and 5 bases from J, with 9 bases between. This CDR3 has 14 residues. CDR1 LGHNA and CDR2 YNFKEQ come from the germline V gene. The CDR3 here is CASSQDLGLDTQYF. In nucleotides, the CDR3 is TGTGCCAGCAGCCAAGACTTGGGATTAGATACGCAGTATTTT.

V and J are TRBV20-1 and TRBJ2-5; TRBD1 is a possible D gene (6 bases). The CDR3 extends over 17 amino acids. Germline V gives CDR1 DFQATT, CDR2 SNEGSKA (reference sequence). The V and J ends lost 5 bases and 5 bases respectively, with 27 bases between them. The CDR3 here is CSAPQRKGFSRGETQYF. DNA for the CDR3: TGCAGTGCTCCCCAAAGGAAGGGTTTCTCTAGGGGGGAGACCCAGTACTTC.

The chain couples TRBV12-3 or TRBV12-4 to TRBJ2-2; D gene ambiguous. This CDR3 contains 11 residues. Trimming removed 6 bases at V and 6 bases at J, with 5 bases between. CDR3 DNA sequence: TGTGCCAGCAGACGAGCCGGGGAGCTGTTTTTT. Translated, it gives CASRRAGELFF.

The chain employs TRBV14 and TRBJ2-5; D is unclear. The CDR3 contains 14 residues. Trimming stripped 5 bases from V and 2 bases from J, with 12 bases between. CDR1 and CDR2 from the germline V gene are SGHDN and FVKESK. In DNA form, the CDR3 reads TGTGCCAGCAGCAAACACGGATATCAAGAGACCCAGTACTTC. It codes for CASSKHGYQETQYF.

The chain employs TRBV4-2 and TRBJ2-4; 9 bases are a match to TRBD1. The CDR3 totals 20 residues. V gave up 3 bases and J gave up 1 base; unmatched junction bases: 16. In germline, CDR1 is LGHNA, CDR2 YNFKEQ. This CDR3 is CASSHPITGGGSEAKNIQYF. The CDR3 coding sequence is TGTGCCAGCAGCCATCCCATCACAGGGGGCGGCTCAGAGGCCAAAAACATTCAGTACTTC.

V is TRBV20-1 and J is TRBJ2-7, with TRBD2 as a possible D gene (5 bases). The germline gives CDR1 DFQATT, CDR2 SNEGSKA (reference sequence). The length of the CDR3 is 13 residues. V was clipped by 5 bases and J by 4 bases, with 15 bases between them. As DNA, the CDR3 is TGCAGTGCTCCCTTTGGGAGTACGTACGAGCAGTACTTC. The encoded protein is CSAPFGSTYEQYF.

This clonotype was counted at least ten times. The rearrangement joins TRBV15 to TRBJ2-3, with D perhaps matching TRBD2 (7 bases). The CDR3 sequence is 16 residues long. The germline CDR1 and CDR2 sequences are LNHNV and YYDKDF (reference sequence). V gave up 0 bases and J gave up 5 bases, with 15 bases separating them. CDR3 in amino acids: CATSRDRGGAVDTQYF. The CDR3 DNA follows: TGTGCCACCAGCAGAGACCGAGGGGGGGCCGTAGATACGCAGTATTTT. The whole variable domain, filled in from reference TRBV15 and TRBJ2-3, reads DAMVIQNPRYQVTQFGKPVTLSCSQTLNHNVMYWYQQKSSQAPKLLFHYYDKDFNNEADTPDNFQSRRPNTSFCFLDIRSPGLGDTAMYLCATSRDRGGAVDTQYFGPGTRLTVL.

In its sample, this clonotype was seen once. A clone one base away is much larger, so this may be a read error. The CDR3 reads CASSQGTGDITADTQYF. CDR3 DNA: TGTGCCAGCAGCCAAGGGACAGGGGATATAACCGCAGATACGCAGTATTTT. This rearrangement joins TRBV3-1 to TRBJ2-3; 9 nucleotides line up with TRBD1. Germline-derived CDR1 and CDR2 are LGHDT and YNNKEL (reference sequence). V gave up 1 base and J gave up 4 bases; unmatched junction bases: 9. The CDR3 loop spans 17 amino acids.

CDR3 nucleotides: TGTGCCAGCAGCAACCCGGGGGGACTGAGGCAGTTCTTC. Amino acid sequence: CASSNPGGLRQFF. The chain links TRBV11-3 to TRBJ2-1, with 7 bases aligning to TRBD2. Unmatched junction bases numbered 10, after V lost 5 bases and J lost 12 bases. The V gene's germline CDR1 is SGHNT and CDR2 YENEEA. The CDR3 runs to 13 residues.

V gene TRBV4-2 combines with J gene TRBJ2-7; no definite D call. Germline V gives CDR1 LGHNA, CDR2 YNFKEQ. Trimming cost V 0 bases and J 2 bases, with 8 bases left between them. This CDR3 has 14 residues. CDR3 in amino acids: CASSQEGIAYEQYF. The CDR3 nucleotides are TGTGCCAGCAGCCAAGAGGGGATAGCCTACGAGCAGTACTTC.